The 31 T cell receptor beta chains presented below share a single source sample, sequenced in a study of shared clonotypes between healthy human individuals. TCRdb's copy holds only in-frame clones and misses some; the assay was immunoSEQ multiplex PCR. Of 950,000 to 1,100,000 clones listed, under 80% are singletons. The sequencing input was memory CD4+ T cells sorted from blood. Subset: CD45RA-negative fraction. The receptor source for this set is a young man in good health.

Regarding this clone: A clone one base away is much larger, so this may be a read error. Other DNA sequences in this sample translate to the same CDR3. This rearrangement joins TRBV5-4 to TRBJ2-7; D gene unclear. This CDR3 region has 11 residues. V lost 0 bases to trimming and J lost 4 bases, with 2 bases between them. Germline assignment: CDR1 SGHNT and CDR2 YYREEE (reference sequence). The DNA for the CDR3 is TGTGCCAGCAGCTTGGGGTACGAGCAGTACTTC. Translation: CASSLGYEQYF.

The chain carries TRBV18 and TRBJ2-1, with no clear D. Per the germline V gene, CDR1 is KGHSH and CDR2 is LQKENI. V lost 3 bases, J lost 8 bases, and 8 bases lay in between. The CDR3 is 12 residues long. The CDR3 here is CASSPVSYEQFF. The CDR3 DNA reads as TGTGCCAGCTCACCTGTTAGCTATGAGCAGTTCTTC.

The gene calls are TRBV10-3 and TRBJ2-3; D could derive from TRBD1 or TRBD2 (5 bases each). Trimming left V 10 bases short and J 2 bases short, with 16 bases between. Germline CDR1 reads ENHRY; CDR2 reads SYGVKD. CDR3 length: 14 amino acids. The CDR3 here is CATSPGGHTDTQYF. The CDR3 DNA is TGTGCCACCTCCCCTGGGGGTCACACAGATACGCAGTATTTT.

The chain has TRBV10-3 and TRBJ2-7, with D tentatively TRBD1 (5 bases). The V end lost 4 bases, the J end lost 2 bases, and 9 bases lay between the germline ends. The CDR3 length is 13 residues. CDR1 and CDR2 from the germline V gene are ENHRY and SYGVKD. The CDR3 loop is CAISGQGAYEQYF. The CDR3 region has the DNA TGTGCCATCAGTGGGCAGGGTGCCTACGAGCAGTACTTC.

The rearrangement joins TRBV4-3 to TRBJ2-2; D is unclear. Germline V gene lookup returns CDR1 LGHNA and CDR2 YSLEER. V was cut by 0 bases and J by 5 bases, with 4 bases left in between. The CDR3 is 13 residues long. Written as DNA, the CDR3 is TGCGCCAGCAGCCAAGATCGGACCGGGGAGCTGTTTTTT. This sequence encodes CASSQDRTGELFF.

Only one count was recorded for this clone. The V gene is TRBV6-5, the J gene TRBJ2-7; weak D call: TRBD1 (5 bases). V was trimmed by 5 bases and J by 7 bases, leaving 9 bases between them. Germline V gene sequence: CDR1 MNHEY, CDR2 SVGAGI. The CDR3 runs to 11 residues. CDR3 coding DNA: TGTGCCAGCAGTCCTAGACAGGAGCAGTACTTC. It codes for CASSPRQEQYF.

Only a few counts were recorded for this clone. J is TRBJ2-3 and V is TRBV28; 7 bases align to TRBD1. The length of the CDR3 is 15 residues. V shed 3 bases, J shed 4 bases, and the junction held 7 bases outside the gene matches. Germline values: CDR1 MDHEN, CDR2 SYDVKM. Here the CDR3 reads CASSLDRRMADTQYF. The CDR3, as DNA: TGTGCCAGCAGTTTGGACAGGAGGATGGCAGATACGCAGTATTTT.

This clone has just a few counts. This chain joins TRBV6-5 and TRBJ2-3, with 9 bases aligning to TRBD2. There are 15 residues in the CDR3. Unmatched junction bases numbered 8, after V lost 5 bases and J lost 5 bases. CDR1 MNHEY and CDR2 SVGAGI come from the germline V gene. CDR3: CASSLSGGRRDTQYF. The CDR3 nucleotides read TGTGCCAGCAGTCTCAGCGGGGGGCGGAGAGATACGCAGTATTTT.

The chain carries TRBV27 and TRBJ2-7; D remains ambiguous. Germline V gene lookup returns CDR1 MNHEY and CDR2 SMNVEV (reference sequence). V was trimmed by 0 bases and J by 0 bases, leaving 12 bases between them. The length of the CDR3 is 16 residues. CDR3 amino acids: CASSLSAGPHSYEQYF. The DNA for the CDR3 is TGTGCCAGCAGTTTATCCGCAGGCCCCCACTCCTACGAGCAGTACTTC.

The chain employs TRBV2 and TRBJ2-7; 9 bases are a match to TRBD1. The V gene end was trimmed by 5 bases and the J gene end by 6 bases; junction bases not matched to a gene: 8. CDR3 length: 14 amino acids. Looked up from germline, CDR1 is SNHLY and CDR2 is FYNNEI. CDR3 residues: CASSPGQGAGEQYF. The CDR3 region has the DNA TGTGCCAGCAGTCCGGGACAGGGAGCGGGCGAGCAGTACTTC.

This clone was picked up a small number of times. Other DNA sequences in this specimen translate into the identical CDR3. The chain couples TRBV7-9 to TRBJ2-5, with D unresolved. Looked up from germline, CDR1 is SEHNR and CDR2 is FQNEAQ (reference sequence). The CDR3 has 14 amino acids. Trimming pared 1 base from V and 2 bases from J, leaving 8 bases between. This CDR3 is CASSLGMVQETQYF. The DNA for the CDR3 is TGTGCCAGCAGCTTAGGGATGGTACAAGAGACCCAGTACTTC.

This chain joins TRBV11-2 and TRBJ1-6; 9 bases are shared with TRBD1. Germline CDR1 and CDR2: SGHAT and FQNNGV. This CDR3 has 16 amino acids. Trimming at V came to 1 base and at J to 6 bases, leaving 4 bases not matched to a gene. The CDR3 DNA sequence: TGTGCCAGCAGCTTAGGGCAGGGACAGGGTAATTCACCCCTCCACTTT. It encodes CASSLGQGQGNSPLHF.

This clone has only one observation. This chain joins TRBV14 and TRBJ1-1; tentative D call: TRBD1 (5 bases). This CDR3 has 15 residues. Germline V gene sequence: CDR1 SGHDN, CDR2 FVKESK. Trimming stripped 4 bases from V and 6 bases from J, with 18 bases between. DNA of the CDR3: TGTGCCAGCAGCCGGGACTCTAGGGGTTCTGCTGAAGCTTTCTTT. Protein: CASSRDSRGSAEAFF.

The J gene is TRBJ2-5, the V gene TRBV5-4, with D unclear. Per the germline V gene, CDR1 is SGHNT and CDR2 is YYREEE (reference sequence). V lost 0 bases and J lost 5, with 11 bases in between. The CDR3 is made up of 14 amino acids. DNA for the CDR3: TGTGCCAGCAGCTTGGCTACAACCGAGGAGACCCAGTACTTC. It encodes CASSLATTEETQYF.

V usage is TRBV13 and J usage is TRBJ2-3; TRBD2 might be the D (5 bases). Deletions cut 4 bases from V and 2 bases from J, with 13 bases between. The germline gives CDR1 PRHDT, CDR2 FYEKMQ (reference sequence). This CDR3 has 15 amino acids. The CDR3 here is CASSSRRGTTDTQYF. CDR3 coding DNA: TGTGCCAGCAGCTCCCGACGGGGAACCACAGATACGCAGTATTTT. Complete variable domain (other parts from reference TRBV13 and TRBJ2-3): AAGVIQSPRHLIKEKRETATLKCYPIPRHDTVYWYQQGPGQDPQFLISFYEKMQSDKGSIPDRFSAQQFSDYHSELNMSSLELGDSALYFCASSSRRGTTDTQYFGPGTRLTVL.

V and J are TRBV4-1 and TRBJ2-7, with TRBD2 matching over 10 bases. This CDR3 has 16 residues. Unmatched junction bases numbered 6, after V lost 4 bases and J lost 0 bases. Germline CDR1 and CDR2: MGHRA and YSYEKL. The DNA for the CDR3 is TGCGCCAGCAGCCGGGCCCTAGCGGGAGACTCCTACGAGCAGTACTTC. Its protein is CASSRALAGDSYEQYF.

The chain couples TRBV21-1 to TRBJ2-7; whether TRBD2, the table's D call, matches the DNA was not checked. TRBV21-1 is a listed pseudogene. CDR3 length: 13 amino acids. This CDR3 reads CASSATGRSGEYF. In DNA form, the CDR3 reads TGTGCCAGCAGCGCAACCGGGAGGTCGGGGGAGTACTTC.

In this sample, this clone turned up a few times. The genes are TRBV6-5 and TRBJ1-2; 7 bases agree with TRBD1. With V trimmed by 5 bases and J by 5 bases, 5 bases remained unmatched. CDR1 is MNHEY and CDR2 is SVGAGI in the germline V gene. CDR3 length: 13 amino acids. Here the CDR3 reads CASSPGGGYGYTF. The CDR3 DNA follows: TGTGCCAGCAGTCCAGGGGGTGGGTATGGCTACACCTTC.

The chain links TRBV6-5 to TRBJ2-3; 7 bases agree with TRBD2. V lost 8 bases, J lost 1 base, and 6 bases stayed unmatched. This CDR3 is 14 amino acids long. CDR1 is MNHEY and CDR2 is SVGAGI in the germline V gene. In DNA, the CDR3 is TGTGCCAGCGGGGGGGGAGTCCGCACAGATACGCAGTATTTT. Translated, it gives CASGGGVRTDTQYF.

V gene TRBV11-2 combines with J gene TRBJ1-5, with TRBD1 as a possible D gene (5 bases). Trimming removed 5 bases from V and 2 bases from J, with 13 bases in between. The CDR3 has 15 amino acids. Germline V gene data show CDR1 as SGHAT and CDR2 as FQNNGV. The DNA for the CDR3 is TGTGCCAGCAGCATCGGGACTTTGGGCAATCAGCCCCAGCATTTT. It encodes CASSIGTLGNQPQHF.

This clone was seen only once. The V gene is TRBV15, the J gene TRBJ2-3, with D perhaps TRBD2 (6 bases). Germline values: CDR1 LNHNV, CDR2 YYDKDF (reference sequence). V was cut by 0 bases and J by 4 bases, with 8 bases left in between. This CDR3 is 14 amino acids long. CDR3 residues: CATSREGGSDTQYF. The CDR3 nucleotides read TGTGCCACCAGCAGAGAGGGGGGATCAGATACGCAGTATTTT.

At least ten counts were recorded for this clone. The chain couples TRBV6-1 to TRBJ2-7; D gene ambiguous. V dropped 10 bases and J dropped 1 base, with 11 bases sitting between them. Germline V CDR1 and CDR2: MNHNS, SASEGT. This CDR3 spans 12 amino acids. CDR3 sequence reads: CATDRASYEQYF. The CDR3 nucleotides are TGTGCCACGGACCGGGCTTCCTACGAGCAGTACTTC.

CDR3: CASSVISGSFSDTQYF. The CDR3 nucleotides read TGTGCCAGCAGCGTGATAAGCGGGAGTTTTTCAGATACGCAGTATTTT. This chain joins TRBV9 and TRBJ2-3; 8 bases are a match to TRBD2. Germline CDR1 SGDLS, CDR2 YYNGEE. V shed 2 bases and J 4 bases; nucleotides not matched to a gene: 9. The CDR3 is 16 amino acids.

This chain links TRBV28 with TRBJ1-1; D not resolved. CDR1 is MDHEN, CDR2 SYDVKM, per germline. Between the trimmed V and J ends, which lost 2 bases and 3 bases, there was a span of 13 bases. The CDR3 extends over 15 amino acids. The CDR3, as DNA: TGTGCCAGCAGTTTACCCATTAGTACTTACACTGAAGCTTTCTTT. This sequence encodes CASSLPISTYTEAFF.

This clone was counted at least ten times. The gene calls are TRBV7-2 and TRBJ2-7; a possible D gene is TRBD2 (5 bases). Between the trimmed V and J ends, which lost 5 bases and 0 bases, there was a span of 17 bases. The CDR3 runs 16 residues. Germline values: CDR1 SGHTA, CDR2 FQGNSA. CDR3 nucleotides: TGTGCCAGCAGCCAACCCCTAAGCGGCTTCTCCTACGAGCAGTACTTC. Its protein is CASSQPLSGFSYEQYF.

This clone appeared a single time. The chain employs TRBV30 and TRBJ1-2; TRBD1 is a possible D gene (6 bases). With 8 bases removed from V and 7 bases from J, the gap between germline ends came to 20 bases. Germline lookup yields CDR1 GTSNPN and CDR2 SVGIG (reference sequence). This CDR3 spans 13 amino acids. CDR3 in amino acids: CAHSGGGASGYTF. CDR3 coding DNA: TGTGCCCACAGTGGAGGGGGGGCGTCTGGCTACACCTTC.

V usage is TRBV5-5 and J usage is TRBJ1-2; 7 bases fit TRBD1. The ends lost 4 bases at V and 1 base at J; junction bases unmatched: 7. The CDR3 sequence is 15 residues long. The germline V gene has CDR1 SGHKS and CDR2 YYEKEE (reference sequence). Here the CDR3 reads CASSTSGTDNYGYTF. The CDR3 region has the DNA TGTGCCAGCAGCACATCCGGGACAGATAACTATGGCTACACCTTC.

The chain carries TRBV30 and TRBJ1-2; D remains unclear. The CDR3 is made up of 13 amino acids. V lost 1 base to trimming and J lost 8 bases, with 14 bases between them. Looked up from germline, CDR1 is GTSNPN and CDR2 is SVGIG (reference sequence). The CDR3 bases are TGTGCCTGGAGTGACGGGAATGTGGGGGGCTACACCTTC. Residues: CAWSDGNVGGYTF.

The chain links TRBV7-2 to TRBJ1-4, with D unresolved. This CDR3 has 13 amino acids. Germline V gene sequence: CDR1 SGHTA, CDR2 FQGNSA. The V end was cut by 2 bases, the J end by 7 bases, with 8 bases between. CDR3 region: CASSLSFSEKLFF. The DNA for the CDR3 is TGTGCCAGCAGCTTATCTTTCAGTGAAAAACTGTTTTTT.

The chain has TRBV6-1 and TRBJ1-1; D uncertain. This CDR3 region has 15 residues. Germline V gene data show CDR1 as MNHNS and CDR2 as SASEGT. V dropped 9 bases and J dropped 6 bases, with 23 bases sitting between them. CDR3: CASFRDTSWFAEAFF. The DNA of the CDR3 is TGTGCCAGTTTCCGCGACACATCCTGGTTCGCTGAAGCTTTCTTT.

The chain employs TRBV11-2 and TRBJ1-1, with D perhaps TRBD1 (5 bases). V lost 1 base and J lost 3, with 12 bases in between. Germline V gives CDR1 SGHAT, CDR2 FQNNGV. The CDR3 length is 15 residues. DNA of the CDR3: TGTGCCAGCAGCTTAGGGCAGGGAGGAGACACTGAAGCTTTCTTT. Its translation: CASSLGQGGDTEAFF.